This TCR beta chain stems from a study of blood T cell repertoires in COVID-19. Study-level information: Both acute and convalescent COVID-19 samples were obtained from the United States, Italy and Spain. The cDNA or gDNA used as material had been derived from T cells, B-cell-depleted T cells, or PBMCs.

Germline V gives CDR1 MRHNA, CDR2 SNTAGT. V shed 7 bases and J 6 bases; nucleotides not matched to a gene: 15. The CDR3 is 15 residues long. Original handling: Estimated nucleated cell counts came from reference gene primer amplification. The protocol was immunoSEQ multiplex PCR, while the TCRdb copy is restricted to in-frame clones and leaves out a portion. Clone size and the V and J calls come from that table; the DNA yielded D and trimming. The sample shows about 21,000 clones, over 80% of them seen only once. The genes are TRBV6-4 and TRBJ2-7; 7 nucleotides agree with TRBD2. The sample taken for sequencing was peripheral blood. The receptor's source is a man older than 75 with active or convalescent COVID-19. CDR3: CASNKAGRSLLEQYF. CDR3 sequence (DNA): TGTGCCAGCAATAAAGCGGGGAGATCCCTCCTCGAGCAGTACTTC.